This T cell receptor beta chain derives from a study of blood T cell repertoires in COVID-19. About the research overall: The study drew acute and convalescent COVID-19 samples from the United States, Italy and Spain.

Under the authors' procedure: Estimates of nucleated cell counts were drawn from the amplification of reference gene primers. TCRdb keeps only in-frame clones here, not all; method: immunoSEQ multiplex PCR. For V, J and clone size, that table is used; D and trimming come from the DNA. Among fewer than 95,000 clones listed, around 89% were seen once. V lost 6 bases and J 4 bases, leaving 13 bases between the germline ends. From germline, CDR1 is ENHRY and CDR2 SYGVKD. This CDR3 is built from 13 residues. This TCR was sampled from a man aged 55 to 70 with acute or convalescent COVID-19. Sequencing was carried out using peripheral blood. The chain combines TRBV10-3 with TRBJ2-7, with D possibly matching TRBD1 (8 bases). CDR3 DNA sequence: TGTGCCATCAGCGGACAGGGAGGGTACGAGCAGTACTTC. Translation gives CAISGQGGYEQYF.